A selection of T cell receptor beta chains follows, all from one sample in a study of CD8+CD57+ T cells in acquired aplastic anemia. One entry per CDR3 protein results from TCRdb running MiXCR on the reads. Found here are about 160,000 distinct CDR3 sequences, around 50% of them singletons; the top ten hold approximately 3%. The sequencing sample was made of sorted CD4+, CD8+, or CD8+CD57+ T cells (not recorded which) from PBMCs. The receptors here all came from a human donor with aplastic anemia. CDR3s leave out the opening cysteine and the closing phenylalanine or tryptophan.

v_gene | CDR3aa
TRBV6-2/TRBV6-3 | ASSSRQGRENTEAF
TRBV20-1 | SARVTESSPLH
TRBV10-3 | AISGTGLDNQPQH
TRBV7-3 | ASSLDPYYGYT
TRBV29-1 | SVRSRENTEA
TRBV19 | ASTPAGGGSEDEQY
TRBV24-1 | ATSGDWSSYEQY
TRBV12-3/TRBV12-4 | ASSSGLAKSHEQY
TRBV29-1 | SVSLVEAF
TRBV19 | ASRPSGTSGRASEQY
TRBV20-1 | SAGFRGLNNQPQH
TRBV2 | ASSEEMLGNSPLH
TRBV10-3 | AISESKLAGGRGEQF
TRBV7-8 | ASSSIAGRTDTQY
TRBV10-2 | ASSESRVNQPQH
TRBV7-6 | ASSLPAGVPSYDEQY
TRBV24-1 | ATSDRDLTLNEQF
TRBV5-4 | ASSSPGGFETQY
TRBV2 | ASRGPGVGEQY
TRBV12-3/TRBV12-4 | ASSPSGRLSYNEQF
TRBV20-1 | SASNGGADLSGYT
TRBV2 | ASSVRGSVTDTQY
TRBV20-1 | SASGDNVYTDTQY
TRBV7-3 | ASSLNGREGDTQY
TRBV15 | ATSTRDRDLEQY
TRBV11-2 | ASSPLAGGRTDTQY
TRBV10-2 | ASSESWTGNTGELF
TRBV5-1 | ASSLGRGGDETQY
TRBV20-1 | SAREMPGLDSYEQY
TRBV7-9 | ASSFADTQY
TRBV2 | ASSEQGAGQPQH
TRBV6-1 | ASIPGVDRAGANVLT
TRBV25-1 | ASSEGREYSNQPQH
TRBV19 | ASRARDSASDTQY
TRBV4-1 | ASTFGLAGGAGELF
TRBV27 | ASASRGGSYGYT
TRBV2 | ASSEVIESHFYGYT
TRBV9 | ASSPTSGSLTQY
TRBV7-8 | ASSNLQEEY